This T cell receptor (beta chain) emerged from a study of patients and donors after allogeneic stem cell transplantation. In its sample, this clonotype was seen a few times. TCRdb redid the calling of the RT-PCR reads with MiXCR, one entry per CDR3 protein. The data hold under 170,000 distinct CDR3 sequences, with about a third observed a single time. The specimen was blood, either unsorted or a sorted T cell fraction (not recorded which). This receptor was taken from a human donor who was either an allogeneic HSCT recipient or a stem cell or donor lymphocyte infusion donor (not recorded which). It is not recorded whose cells these are; they may come from a transplant donor.

CDR3 coding DNA: TGTGCCAGCAGCCTCGGAAATCACAATCAGCCCCAGCATTTT. This sequence encodes CASSLGNHNQPQHF. This chain uses TRBV4-2 with TRBJ1-5; D is undetermined. The CDR3 contains 14 residues. V lost 4 bases, J lost 3 bases, and 10 bases lay in between. Germline CDR1 and CDR2: LGHNA and YNFKEQ.